These 10 T cell receptor beta chains came from one sample sequenced in a study of T cell responses to AZD1222 COVID-19 vaccine. Libraries were prepared by immunoSEQ multiplex PCR; TCRdb keeps only in-frame clonotypes and omits some of them. The sample has about 91,000 clones, roughly nine tenths seen once. The sample was peripheral blood, taken 28 days after the second AZD1222 dose. The receptor set was obtained from an adult who received the AZD1222 COVID-19 vaccine.

The chain joins TRBV19 to TRBJ1-1, with TRBD1 as a possible D gene (5 bases). CDR1 is LNHDA, CDR2 SQIVND, per germline (reference sequence). This CDR3 spans 14 amino acids. V gave up 3 bases and J gave up 3 bases, with 11 bases separating them. CDR3 nucleotides: TGTGCCAGTAGTATTAGAGGAGGGGACACTGAAGCTTTCTTT. It yields the protein CASSIRGGDTEAFF. Full variable domain (rest looked up from reference TRBV19 and TRBJ1-1): DGGITQSPKYLFRKEGQNVTLSCEQNLNHDAMYWYRQDPGQGLRLIYYSQIVNDFQKGDIAEGYSVSREKKESFPLTVTSAQKNPTAFYLCASSIRGGDTEAFFGQGTRLTVV.

V is TRBV7-6 and J is TRBJ2-2; 16 bases map to TRBD2. Germline loops: CDR1 SGHVS, CDR2 FNYEAQ. Germline trimming cut 3 bases from V and 6 bases from J; bases unmatched to any gene: 1. This CDR3 has 16 residues. This chain's CDR3 is CASSLGLAGGPGELFF. CDR3 sequence (DNA): TGTGCCAGCAGCTTGGGACTAGCGGGGGGGCCCGGGGAGCTGTTTTTT.

The chain combines TRBV10-2 with TRBJ1-5, with D perhaps matching TRBD1 (6 bases). V lost 5 bases to trimming and J lost 2 bases, with 16 bases between them. The CDR3 runs 16 residues. CDR1 and CDR2 (germline): WSHSY, SAAADI. The CDR3 spells CASSIRMGGGNQPQHF. As DNA, the CDR3 is TGCGCCAGCAGTATCCGGATGGGGGGCGGCAATCAGCCCCAGCATTTT.

V and J are TRBV19 and TRBJ1-2; D ambiguous. V was trimmed by 5 bases and J by 8 bases, leaving 15 bases between them. The CDR3 spans 13 residues. The germline V gene encodes CDR1 LNHDA and CDR2 SQIVND (reference sequence). The CDR3 DNA reads as TGTGCCAGTAGTCGGATTACTCCTCGCGGCTACACCTTC. Amino acid sequence: CASSRITPRGYTF.

This chain uses TRBV30 with TRBJ1-2; D gene unclear. Germline CDR1 reads GTSNPN; CDR2 reads SVGIG (reference sequence). V was shortened by 3 bases and J by 8 bases, with 10 bases between the two germline ends. The CDR3 runs 11 residues. The chain's CDR3 is CAWSPGSGYTF. DNA for the CDR3: TGTGCCTGGAGCCCCGGGAGCGGCTACACCTTC.

The chain employs TRBV12-3 or TRBV12-4 and TRBJ1-1, with D maybe TRBD1 (5 bases). CDR3 length equals 13 residues. The ends were cut back, 4 bases at V and 4 bases at J, with 10 bases in the middle. This chain's CDR3 is CASSSPGGTEAFF. DNA of the CDR3: TGTGCCAGCAGTTCCCCCGGGGGCACTGAAGCTTTCTTT.

The rearrangement links TRBV3-1 (or the pseudogene TRBV3-2) to TRBJ1-4; no clear D gene. The CDR3 has 12 residues. CDR1 is LGHDT, CDR2 YNNKEL, per germline (reference sequence). The ends were cut back, 4 bases at V and 4 bases at J, with 4 bases in the middle. The CDR3 nucleotides read TGTGCCAGCAGCCGGGATAATGAAAAACTGTTTTTT. Translation gives CASSRDNEKLFF.

The chain uses TRBV7-6 and TRBJ1-2; weak D call: TRBD1 (6 bases). CDR3 size: 13 residues. Germline CDR1 SGHVS, CDR2 FNYEAQ. The V end lost 6 bases, the J end lost 10 bases, and 18 bases lay between the germline ends. CDR3 bases: TGTGCCAGCAGTCCTACTCAACAGGGAATCTACACCTTC. This gives the protein CASSPTQQGIYTF.

There are a few counts of this clone. V is TRBV12-3 or TRBV12-4 and J is TRBJ2-5; D unclear. Trimming stripped 3 bases from V and 3 bases from J, with 8 bases between. This CDR3 contains 13 residues. The CDR3 nucleotides read TGTGCCAGCAGTTTCCGGTCGGAAGAGACCCAGTACTTC. It specifies CASSFRSEETQYF.

The V gene is TRBV28, the J gene TRBJ2-3, with a tentative D call TRBD2 (5 bases). This CDR3 region has 16 residues. Germline V gives CDR1 MDHEN, CDR2 SYDVKM. V was shortened by 2 bases and J by 1 base, with 13 bases between the two germline ends. CDR3 sequence: CASSLPGVVGTDTQYF. CDR3 bases: TGTGCCAGCAGTTTACCCGGGGTCGTTGGCACAGATACGCAGTATTTT.